This T cell receptor beta chain was recorded in a study of blood T cell repertoires in COVID-19. V lost 2 bases, J lost 5 bases, and 15 bases lay in between. Per germline, CDR1 LGHNA and CDR2 YSLEER. The CDR3 totals 16 residues. The method was immunoSEQ multiplex PCR; TCRdb's version includes in-frame clones alone and lacks a portion of them. This sample has about 120,000 clones, with 81% found just once. This chain uses TRBV4-3 with TRBJ1-4; D is possibly TRBD1 (6 bases). Sequencing used peripheral blood. The sequence was collected from a man in his thirties or forties with COVID-19, enrolled during active disease. CDR3 loop: CASSQSFDRSNEKLFF. The CDR3 bases are TGCGCCAGCAGCCAATCCTTCGACAGGAGCAATGAAAAACTGTTTTTT.